This is a list of T cell receptor beta chains from one sample in a study of blood T cell repertoires in COVID-19. The assay was immunoSEQ multiplex PCR, and TCRdb's table has in-frame clones only and misses some. The sample consists of 390,000 or so clones, just under 90% of them appearing once. The sequencing sample was made of PBMCs or T cells enriched from blood (not recorded which). These TCRs come from a woman between 50 and 59 years old who had recovered from COVID-19. Both conserved end residues are part of each CDR3. Each record gives: clone size, D gene, J gene, V gene, CDR3 DNA, CDR3 protein. The D gene is left open where the match is weak. Clone sizes are given selectively: once, few, many, or a class where the clone is expanded.

.,TRBD2,TRBJ2-5,TRBV9,TGTGCCAGCAGCCCGAGTGGGGGGGAAGGAGAGACCCAGTACTTC,CASSPSGGEGETQYF
.,TRBD1,TRBJ2-7,TRBV18,TGTGCCAGCTCACCACCGGTGGGACAGGGCTACGAGCAGTACTTC,CASSPPVGQGYEQYF
.,.,TRBJ2-1,TRBV9,TGTGCCAGCAGCCCTCCTCCGGGGGCCTACAATGAGCAGTTCTTC,CASSPPPGAYNEQFF
.,TRBD2,TRBJ2-3,TRBV15,TGTGCCACCAGCCCCAGCGGGGGGGCGACAGATACGCAGTATTTT,CATSPSGGATDTQYF
.,TRBD1,TRBJ1-1,TRBV2,TGTGCCAGCAGGGCGACAGGGGGAGATACTGAAGCTTTCTTT,CASRATGGDTEAFF
.,.,TRBJ1-2,TRBV5-4,TGTGCCAGCAGCTTGGACGCCTTTGGCGGCTACACCTTC,CASSLDAFGGYTF
.,.,TRBJ2-7,TRBV4-3,TGCGCCAGCAGCCAAGCCCTCACAGGAGGGAAGTCAAGCCGTCAGGTCTACGAGCAGTACTTC,CASSQALTGGKSSRQVYEQYF
.,TRBD2,TRBJ2-5,TRBV5-1,TGCGCCAGCAGCGAGGGACTAGCGGGGGGGAAAGAGACCCAGTACTTC,CASSEGLAGGKETQYF
.,.,TRBJ2-5,TRBV19,TGTGCCAGTAGTATGTCCTCGGCTTGGGGCCCGCAAGAGACCCAGTACTTC,CASSMSSAWGPQETQYF
.,.,TRBJ2-4,TRBV7-2,TGTGCCAGCAGCTTGGGGCCTGTTCAGACGAACATTCAGTACTTC,CASSLGPVQTNIQYF
few,.,TRBJ1-2,TRBV2,TGTGCCAGCGTGGGGCTCCAGGGGTATGGCTACACCTTC,CASVGLQGYGYTF
.,TRBD1,TRBJ1-4,TRBV5-4,TGTGCCAGCAGCCTAGATCGACAGGGCGGAGAAAAACTGTTTTTT,CASSLDRQGGEKLFF
once,TRBD1,TRBJ2-1,TRBV4-3,TGCGCCAGCAGCCAAGATCAGTCAGGGGGCTACAATGAGCAGTTCTTC,CASSQDQSGGYNEQFF
.,.,TRBJ2-7,TRBV28,TGTGCCAGCAGGCCGGGATTTGACGAGCAGTACTTC,CASRPGFDEQYF
.,.,TRBJ1-6,TRBV27,TGTGCCAGCACGTCAGGAAGCTCCTATAATTCACCCCTCCACTTT,CASTSGSSYNSPLHF
.,.,TRBJ1-4,TRBV10-3,TGTGCCATCAGTGAGGGGGAGGCAGGCAGAGAAAAACTGTTTTTT,CAISEGEAGREKLFF
.,.,TRBJ1-6,TRBV6-5,TGTGCCAGCAGCGGCGGGGTTCGTTTGCCCCTCCACTTT,CASSGGVRLPLHF
.,TRBD2,TRBJ2-5,TRBV5-4,TGTGCCAGCAGCCGCGGGACTAGCGGGTCCCCGGGCATGGAGACCCAGTACTTC,CASSRGTSGSPGMETQYF
once,.,TRBJ2-7,TRBV19,TGTGCCAGTAGTATGAGTAACTCCTACGAGCAGTACTTC,CASSMSNSYEQYF
.,.,TRBJ2-7,TRBV30,TGTGCCTGGAGTGTACCAGACGGGAGCTCCTACGAGCAGTACTTC,CAWSVPDGSSYEQYF
.,.,TRBJ2-7,TRBV7-2,TGTGCCAGCAGCTTCGGCCCGGGGGAGCAGTACTTC,CASSFGPGEQYF
.,TRBD1,TRBJ1-1,TRBV7-3,TGTGCCAGCAGCTTATCGACAGGGGACACTGAAGCTTTCTTT,CASSLSTGDTEAFF
.,.,TRBJ1-2,TRBV27,TGTGCCAGCGGACAGCACACCTATGGCTACACCTTC,CASGQHTYGYTF
.,.,TRBJ1-6,TRBV7-6,TGTGCCAGCAGCTTTTTCCCAGGATCTGGTAATTCACCCCTCCACTTT,CASSFFPGSGNSPLHF
.,.,TRBJ2-3,TRBV12-3/TRBV12-4,TGTGCCAGCAGTCTCGGGGATACGCAGTATTTT,CASSLGDTQYF
.,.,TRBJ2-2,TRBV10-3,TGTGCCACCATGGGGGGGCCCGGGGAGCTGTTTTTT,CATMGGPGELFF